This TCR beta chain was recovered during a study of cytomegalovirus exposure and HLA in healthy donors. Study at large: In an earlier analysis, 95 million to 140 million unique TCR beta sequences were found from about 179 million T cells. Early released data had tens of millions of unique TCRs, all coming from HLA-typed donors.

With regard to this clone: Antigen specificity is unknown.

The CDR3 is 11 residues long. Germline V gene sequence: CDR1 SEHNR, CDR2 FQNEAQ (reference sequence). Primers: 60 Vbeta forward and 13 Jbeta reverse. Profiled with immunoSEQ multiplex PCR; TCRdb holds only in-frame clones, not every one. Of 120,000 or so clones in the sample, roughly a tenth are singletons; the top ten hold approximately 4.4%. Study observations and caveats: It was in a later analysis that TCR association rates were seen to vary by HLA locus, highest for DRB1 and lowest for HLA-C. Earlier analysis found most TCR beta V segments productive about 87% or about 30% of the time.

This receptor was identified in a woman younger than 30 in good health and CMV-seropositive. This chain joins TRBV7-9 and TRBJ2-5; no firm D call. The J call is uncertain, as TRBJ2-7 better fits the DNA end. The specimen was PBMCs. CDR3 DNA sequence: TGTGCCAGCAGCCTAAGTATCGAGCAGTACTTC. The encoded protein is CASSLSIEQYF.